The text below deals with one T cell receptor beta chain. Its binding antigen is unknown. Base qualities were left out, and no much larger clone turns up one base away. The sample contains more than one DNA sequence encoding this CDR3. This entry is derived from a study of blood T cell repertoires in COVID-19 (dated by TCRdb to 2019 to 2021). Context from the whole study: Samples covering the acute and convalescent phases of COVID-19 were provided by collaborators in the United States, Italy and Spain. A freely available public database, intended as a resource for researchers studying the immune response to SARS-CoV-2, is where the repertoires were released. Deeply sampled blood TCRbeta repertoires from subjects exposed to, actively infected with, or recovered from COVID-19 were included in the dataset. A de-identified subject ID, COVID-19 status, age in years and sex were almost always included in the sample metadata. The prospective study material was composed of cDNA or gDNA derived from T cells, B-cell-depleted T cells, or PBMCs. HLA class I and class II types, where available, came from metadata supplied by the sample provider rather than from assay-based typing. The samples were drawn from two sources: the first 160 participants of the ongoing ImmuneRACE study, and 1,000 to 1,500 subjects contributed by 6 global collaborators.

The paper as a whole reports these results and caveats: Clinical and demographic metadata were provided uncurated, with the amount varying by source and participant.

TCRbeta CDR3 regions were amplified from genomic DNA using the immunoSEQ Assay, a bias-controlled multiplex PCR. In the paper's pipeline: The number of nucleated cells in each sample was estimated from the amplification of reference gene primers within the assay. To quantify the absolute abundance of each unique TCRbeta CDR3 rearrangement, sequence reads were collapsed and filtered. For each sample, productive Simpson clonality was calculated by taking the square root of Simpson's diversity index across productive rearrangements. TCRdb's version of the immuneACCESS table is confined to in-frame rearrangements and falls short of the full clone set. An unresolved V gene accounts for under half of the shortfall where checked; the remainder is of unknown origin. For V, J and clone size, that table is used; D and trimming come from the DNA. Present in this sample are some 150,000 clones, approximately 88% of which were seen just once. Jointly, the top ten make up under 2.5% of the sample.

The germline V gene specifies SGHNT as CDR1 and YENEEA as CDR2. Trimming accounts for 1 base at V and 8 bases at J, while the number of junction bases matched to no gene is 8. The CDR3 starts with the cysteine, ends with the phenylalanine, and has 16 residues. Only the CDR3 part of the read is kept: 48 bases, read in frame from the first base. Whole blood was collected in K2EDTA tubes by collaborating institutions according to the institutions' own protocols. For TCRbeta analysis, collaborator samples were shipped as frozen whole blood, as isolated PBMCs, or as DNA extracted from either sample type.

The V gene is TRBV11-3 and the J gene is TRBJ2-1, with TRBD2 matching 10 junction bases. The clonotype originates from a man aged 65 to 85 with acute or convalescent COVID-19. Material for sequencing was peripheral blood. The DNA is TGTGCCAGCAGCTTAGGGGCTAGCGGGAGTACAGATGAGCAGTTCTTC. Translated, it reads CASSLGASGSTDEQFF.